These 15 T cell receptor beta chains share one sample of origin, sequenced in a study of neoadjuvant nivolumab and ipilimumab in lung cancer. The method was immunoSEQ multiplex PCR; TCRdb's version includes in-frame clones alone and lacks a portion of them. Among tens of thousands of clones, 89% were seen once, and the ten largest hold approximately 3.4%. Source: peripheral blood, taken before neoadjuvant nivolumab, alone or with ipilimumab. The receptors shown here come from an adult with non-small cell lung cancer.

J is TRBJ2-1 and V is TRBV2; 8 bases are a match to TRBD1. Germline lookup yields CDR1 SNHLY and CDR2 FYNNEI. With 3 bases clipped from V and 4 bases from J, the junction kept 2 bases outside the gene matches. The CDR3 runs 14 residues. The CDR3 protein is CASSEGDRYNEQFF. The CDR3 coding sequence is TGTGCCAGCAGTGAGGGGGACAGGTACAATGAGCAGTTCTTC.

This chain uses TRBV6-6 with TRBJ2-7, with unresolved D. Germline V gene data show CDR1 as MNHNY and CDR2 as SVGAGI (reference sequence). V was clipped by 6 bases and J by 7 bases, with 13 bases between them. The length of the CDR3 is 12 residues. CDR3 protein: CASRQYTWEQYF. As DNA, the CDR3 is TGTGCCAGCAGACAGTATACGTGGGAGCAGTACTTC.

The rearrangement joins TRBV7-3 to TRBJ2-7, with D possibly being TRBD1 or TRBD2 (5 bases each). Deletions cut 5 bases from V and 4 bases from J, with 18 bases between. This CDR3 is 15 amino acids long. Germline CDR1 reads SGHTA; CDR2 reads FQGTGA. CDR3 DNA: TGTGCCAGCAGCCCCGGACTGGGACCCTATTACGAGCAGTACTTC. Translation gives CASSPGLGPYYEQYF.

This sequence joins TRBV6-1 and TRBJ2-7; 10 nucleotides agree with TRBD2. V dropped 4 bases and J dropped 3; count of bases not matched to a gene: 6. There are 15 residues in the CDR3. Germline-derived CDR1 and CDR2 are MNHNS and SASEGT. CDR3 in amino acids: CASSAEASGGYEQYF. CDR3 nucleotides: TGTGCCAGCAGTGCGGAAGCTAGCGGGGGCTACGAGCAGTACTTC.

This clone was seen once. The V and J genes are TRBV29-1 and TRBJ2-1; 9 nucleotides line up with TRBD2. The CDR3 runs 14 residues. From germline, CDR1 is SQVTM and CDR2 ANQGSEA. Trimming took 4 bases from V and 4 from J; bases not matched to a gene: 5. This CDR3 is CSVALAGLYNEQFF. The DNA for the CDR3 is TGCAGCGTTGCACTAGCGGGTTTATACAATGAGCAGTTCTTC.

Regarding this clone: Lacking the conserved final phenylalanine or tryptophan, this CDR3 likely reflects a read error. The DNA is left out, because the CDR3 cannot be placed on it with certainty; the CDR3 is given as TCRdb lists it. V and J are TRBV6-6 and TRBJ1-2; the table calls TRBD1, which could not be checked here. CDR1 is MNHNY, CDR2 SVGAGI, per germline (reference sequence). From its first to its last residue, the CDR3 has 13 amino acids. The chain's CDR3 is CASSSTGTGRCVL.

This rearrangement joins TRBV2 to TRBJ2-3; 12 positions match TRBD2. Germline V CDR1 and CDR2: SNHLY, FYNNEI. This CDR3 has 16 amino acids. J lost 2 bases, V lost 3 bases, and 3 bases had no gene match. The DNA of the CDR3 is TGTGCCAGCAGTGAGACTAGCGGGAGATACACAGATACGCAGTATTTT. It specifies CASSETSGRYTDTQYF. The variable domain in full, completed from reference TRBV2 and TRBJ2-3, reads EPEVTQTPSHQVTQMGQEVILRCVPISNHLYFYWYRQILGQKVEFLVSFYNNEISEKSEIFDDQFSVERPDGSNFTLKIRSTKLEDSAMYFCASSETSGRYTDTQYFGPGTRLTVL.

This chain connects TRBV7-7 to TRBJ2-3, with D perhaps matching TRBD2 (6 bases). V gave up 5 bases and J gave up 2 bases, with 11 bases separating them. Per the germline V gene, CDR1 is SSHAT and CDR2 is FNYEAQ (reference sequence). The CDR3 runs to 14 residues. CDR3 amino acids: CASSTRLDTDTQYF. CDR3 nucleotides: TGTGCCAGCAGCACAAGACTAGACACAGATACGCAGTATTTT.

A few counts support this clone. V usage is TRBV10-3 and J usage is TRBJ1-2; D remains ambiguous. V dropped 7 bases and J dropped 2 bases, with 11 bases sitting between them. This CDR3 has 13 amino acids. Germline V lookup: CDR1 ENHRY, CDR2 SYGVKD. CDR3 residues: CAINDNTNYGYTF. The CDR3 region has the DNA TGTGCCATCAATGACAATACCAACTATGGCTACACCTTC.

The gene calls are TRBV7-9 and TRBJ2-3; no clear D gene. The length of the CDR3 is 12 residues. The germline V gene encodes CDR1 SEHNR and CDR2 FQNEAQ (reference sequence). V was pared by 7 bases and J by 5 bases, with 10 bases between. The CDR3 DNA is TGTGCCAGCACTATAGTTTTAGATACGCAGTATTTT. Protein product: CASTIVLDTQYF.

The J gene is TRBJ1-2, the V gene TRBV28, with no clear D. CDR3 length equals 11 residues. Germline lookup yields CDR1 MDHEN and CDR2 SYDVKM. Trimming pared 6 bases from V and 1 base from J, leaving 3 bases between. CDR3 residues: CASRDNYGYTF. Here the CDR3 DNA reads TGTGCCAGCAGAGATAACTATGGCTACACCTTC.

The gene calls are TRBV5-1 and TRBJ2-2; the match to TRBD2 covers 8 bases. Germline CDR1 SGHRS, CDR2 YFSETQ. The CDR3 has 15 residues. V was clipped by 6 bases and J by 3 bases; unmatched bases: 7. CDR3 sequence (DNA): TGCGCCAGCAAACCAACTAGCGGAGACACCGGGGAGCTGTTTTTT. It is translated as CASKPTSGDTGELFF.

The chain joins TRBV30 to TRBJ1-4; D uncertain. Germline CDR1 is GTSNPN and CDR2 is SVGIG (reference sequence). The CDR3 covers 16 residues. Trimming pared 4 bases from V and 3 bases from J, leaving 18 bases between. The CDR3, as DNA: TGTGCCTGGACTCCGCCCCAGCTGGAAGCTAATGAAAAACTGTTTTTT. Protein product: CAWTPPQLEANEKLFF.

The rearrangement joins TRBV5-4 to TRBJ2-7; 11 bases line up with TRBD2. CDR1 is SGHNT, CDR2 YYREEE, per germline (reference sequence). Trimming removed 1 base from V and 6 bases from J; junction bases left unmatched: 3. CDR3 length: 14 amino acids. The CDR3 loop is CASSLLAGGPEQYF. The CDR3 DNA reads as TGTGCCAGCAGCTTGCTAGCGGGAGGTCCCGAGCAGTACTTC.

The CDR3 bases are TGTGCCTGGATAGCCGGGACATTAAACACTGAAGCTTTCTTT. It is translated as CAWIAGTLNTEAFF. The V gene is TRBV30, the J gene TRBJ1-1; a possible D gene is TRBD1 (6 bases). Trimming cost V 4 bases and J 2 bases, with 14 bases left between them. This CDR3 comprises 14 residues. Germline V gives CDR1 GTSNPN, CDR2 SVGIG (reference sequence).